This T cell receptor beta chain is drawn from a study of read filtering for tumor transcriptome and immune sequencing. Trimming at V came to 4 bases and at J to 7 bases, leaving 7 bases not matched to a gene. CDR3 length: 13 residues. Per germline, CDR1 LGHDT and CDR2 YNNKEL (reference sequence). From approximately 400 ng of RNA, a library with molecular barcoded alpha/delta and beta/gamma adaptors was made. TCRdb independently ran MiXCR on the reads; one entry per CDR3 protein. Among approximately 60,000 distinct CDR3 sequences, around a fifth were seen once, and the ten largest hold about a sixth. This chain links TRBV3-1 with TRBJ2-7; 7 positions agree with TRBD2. This TCR derives from a donor aged 40 or over with multiple myeloma. The sequenced sample was a population of CD138-negative cells sorted from bone marrow. The CDR3 spells CASSPTVRGEQYF. CDR3 coding DNA: TGTGCCAGCAGCCCGACAGTGCGGGGGGAGCAGTACTTC.